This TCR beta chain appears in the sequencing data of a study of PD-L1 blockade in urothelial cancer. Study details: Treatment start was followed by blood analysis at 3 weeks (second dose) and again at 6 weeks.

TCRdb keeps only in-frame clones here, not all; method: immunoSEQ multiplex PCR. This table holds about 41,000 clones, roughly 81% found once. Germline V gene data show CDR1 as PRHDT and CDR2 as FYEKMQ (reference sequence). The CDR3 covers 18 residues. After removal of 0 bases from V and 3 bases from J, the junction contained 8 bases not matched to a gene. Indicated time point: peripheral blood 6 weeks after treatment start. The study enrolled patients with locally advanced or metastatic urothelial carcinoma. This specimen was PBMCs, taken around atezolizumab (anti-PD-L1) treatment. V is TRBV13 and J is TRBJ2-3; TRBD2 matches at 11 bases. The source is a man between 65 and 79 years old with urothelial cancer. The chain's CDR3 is CASSLGLELAGVTDTQYF. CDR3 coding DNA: TGTGCCAGCAGCTTAGGGCTAGAACTAGCGGGAGTAACAGATACGCAGTATTTT.